The clone carrying this T cell receptor beta chain was seen only a few times. These data come from a study of PD-1 blockade in mismatch repair-deficient tumors. The protocol was immunoSEQ multiplex PCR, while the TCRdb copy is restricted to in-frame clones and leaves out a portion. The table shows 100,000 or so clones, with 70% to 85% occurring only once. This CDR3 spans 16 amino acids. The germline V and J ends were trimmed by 5 bases and 3 bases, with 18 bases remaining between them. Germline V gene data show CDR1 as SGHRS and CDR2 as YFSETQ. This TCR derives from an adult with mismatch repair-deficient cancer. This specimen consisted of peripheral blood, obtained roughly 35 weeks after starting pembrolizumab. The rearrangement links TRBV5-1 to TRBJ2-1, with D maybe TRBD2 (6 bases). CDR3: CASSSDPGLYYNEQFF. As DNA, the CDR3 is TGCGCCAGCAGTTCCGACCCGGGACTGTACTACAATGAGCAGTTCTTC.